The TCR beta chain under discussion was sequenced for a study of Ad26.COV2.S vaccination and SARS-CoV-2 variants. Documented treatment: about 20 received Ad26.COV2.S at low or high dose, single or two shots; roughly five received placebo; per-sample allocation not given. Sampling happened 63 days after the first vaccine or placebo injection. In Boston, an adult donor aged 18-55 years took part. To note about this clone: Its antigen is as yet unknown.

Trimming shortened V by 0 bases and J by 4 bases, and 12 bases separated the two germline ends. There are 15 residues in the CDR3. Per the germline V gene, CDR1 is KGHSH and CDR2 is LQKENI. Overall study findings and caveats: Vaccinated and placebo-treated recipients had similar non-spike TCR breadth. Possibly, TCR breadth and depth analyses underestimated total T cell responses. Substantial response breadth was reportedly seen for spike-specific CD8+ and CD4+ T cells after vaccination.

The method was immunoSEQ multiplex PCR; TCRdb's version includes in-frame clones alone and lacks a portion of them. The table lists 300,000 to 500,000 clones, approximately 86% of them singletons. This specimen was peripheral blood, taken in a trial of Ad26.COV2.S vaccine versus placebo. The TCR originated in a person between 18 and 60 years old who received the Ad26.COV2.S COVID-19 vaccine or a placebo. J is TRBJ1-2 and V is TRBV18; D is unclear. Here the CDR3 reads CASSPPLGPLYGYTF. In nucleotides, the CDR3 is TGTGCCAGCTCACCACCGCTGGGTCCCCTCTATGGCTACACCTTC.